This T cell receptor (beta chain) appears in the sequencing data of a study of blood T cell repertoires in COVID-19. For the study at large: COVID-19 samples from acute and convalescent phases originated in the United States, Italy and Spain. The analysed material was cDNA or gDNA that came from T cells, B-cell-depleted T cells, or PBMCs.

At least ten counts were recorded for this clone. The germline CDR1 and CDR2 sequences are MNHNY and SVGAGI (reference sequence). CDR3 size: 13 residues. V lost 5 bases and J lost 1, with 9 bases in between. Original processing notes: From reference gene primer amplification, estimates of nucleated cell counts were derived. This table comes from immunoSEQ multiplex PCR, and its TCRdb copy is limited to in-frame clones, with some not included. V, J and clone size are taken as reported in that table, and D and trimming were inferred from the DNA itself. Of around 69,000 clones listed, 81% are singletons.

What was sequenced was peripheral blood. The chain couples TRBV6-6 to TRBJ2-7; D is unresolved. The clonotype comes from an older woman with acute or convalescent COVID-19. DNA for the CDR3: TGTGCCAGCAGTCCCCCCCAGTCCTACGAGCAGTACTTC. It translates to CASSPPQSYEQYF.